The 22 T cell receptor beta chains below all came from one sample that was sequenced in a study of cytomegalovirus exposure and HLA in healthy donors. Profiling relied on immunoSEQ multiplex PCR, and the TCRdb table lists in-frame clones only, not all of them. Among 150,000 to 200,000 clones listed, roughly 82% were seen once. The specimen was PBMCs. The origin of the receptors is a woman younger than 35 in good health and CMV-seronegative.

The V gene is TRBV7-3, the J gene TRBJ1-1; D is possibly TRBD1 (5 bases). The CDR3 contains 17 residues. In germline, CDR1 is SGHTA, CDR2 FQGTGA. Trimming removed 5 bases at V and 4 bases at J, with 23 bases between. This chain's CDR3 is CASSPGGTGRVVTEAFF. The CDR3, as DNA: TGTGCCAGCAGCCCGGGGGGGACCGGGAGGGTGGTCACTGAAGCTTTCTTT.

This chain joins TRBV11-1 and TRBJ1-6, with no clear D. Germline V CDR1 and CDR2: SGHAT, FQDESV (reference sequence). Deletions cut 1 base from V and 2 bases from J, with 3 bases between. The CDR3 length is 14 residues. The CDR3 spells CASSLVAYNSPLHF. CDR3 in DNA: TGTGCCAGCAGCTTAGTAGCCTATAATTCACCCCTCCACTTT.

This clone was detected a few times. CDR3 sequence reads: CASSMTGYNYGYTF. CDR3 in DNA: TGTGCCAGCAGTATGACAGGTTATAACTATGGCTACACCTTC. The chain is built from TRBV27 and TRBJ1-2; a possible D gene is TRBD1 (6 bases). The V end was cut by 5 bases, the J end by 1 base, with 11 bases between. The CDR3 has 14 residues. Germline V gene lookup returns CDR1 MNHEY and CDR2 SMNVEV (reference sequence).

This clone was recorded only once. The V and J genes are TRBV19 and TRBJ2-3; D is unclear. Germline V CDR1 and CDR2: LNHDA, SQIVND (reference sequence). Deletions cut 11 bases from V and 5 bases from J, with 17 bases between. This CDR3 is 13 amino acids long. The CDR3 region has the DNA TGTGCCGCTCGACCCCCAACGGGAGATACGCAGTATTTT. Its translation is CAARPPTGDTQYF. The full variable domain, completed using reference TRBV19 and TRBJ2-3, is DGGITQSPKYLFRKEGQNVTLSCEQNLNHDAMYWYRQDPGQGLRLIYYSQIVNDFQKGDIAEGYSVSREKKESFPLTVTSAQKNPTAFYLCAARPPTGDTQYFGPGTRLTVL.

The chain couples TRBV6-1 to TRBJ2-1, with D possibly matching TRBD2 (6 bases). The length of the CDR3 is 14 residues. The germline CDR1 and CDR2 sequences are MNHNS and SASEGT. V was cut by 0 bases and J by 12 bases, with 15 bases left in between. CDR3 in DNA: TGTGCCAGCAGTGAAGCGGAGGGAAGGATGCTGCAGTTCTTC. Translating gives CASSEAEGRMLQFF.

In its sample, this clone was seen once. The rearrangement links TRBV9 to TRBJ1-1; possible D gene TRBD1, 5 bases. This CDR3 region has 15 residues. Germline loops: CDR1 SGDLS, CDR2 YYNGEE. Trimming took 4 bases from V and 0 from J, leaving 13 bases between them. The CDR3 DNA reads TGTGCCAGCAGCCCAGCGGGACGGATGAACACTGAAGCTTTCTTT. Encoded protein: CASSPAGRMNTEAFF. Combining the CDR3 with reference TRBV9 and TRBJ1-1 gives the whole variable domain DSGVTQTPKHLITATGQRVTLRCSPRSGDLSVYWYQQSLDQGLQFLIQYYNGEERAKGNILERFSAQQFPDLHSELNLSSLELGDSALYFCASSPAGRMNTEAFFGQGTRLTVV.

The V call is TRBV30, the J call TRBJ1-3, with a weak D call TRBD1 (5 bases). With 4 bases removed from V and 0 bases from J, the gap between germline ends came to 10 bases. This CDR3 spans 14 amino acids. Per germline, CDR1 GTSNPN and CDR2 SVGIG (reference sequence). CDR3 sequence reads: CAWNGGFSGNTIYF. CDR3 bases: TGTGCCTGGAACGGGGGTTTCTCTGGAAACACCATATATTTT.

In this sample, this clone turned up a few times. V usage is TRBV7-2 and J usage is TRBJ2-1; no clear D gene. Germline V lookup: CDR1 SGHTA, CDR2 FQGNSA. The length of the CDR3 is 16 residues. V was shortened by 1 base and J by 3 bases, with 13 bases between the two germline ends. The CDR3 nucleotides read TGTGCCAGCAGCTTAGAACCGGCAGGTGTCTACAATGAGCAGTTCTTC. It is translated as CASSLEPAGVYNEQFF.

This clone appeared once. The chain carries TRBV4-1 and TRBJ2-1; 10 positions match TRBD2. V dropped 4 bases and J dropped 7; count of bases not matched to a gene: 13. The CDR3 runs to 17 residues. In germline, CDR1 is MGHRA, CDR2 YSYEKL. CDR3 protein: CASSLSWLAGVLNEQFF. CDR3 DNA sequence: TGCGCCAGCAGCCTCTCTTGGCTAGCGGGAGTTTTAAATGAGCAGTTCTTC.

The chain employs TRBV28 and TRBJ2-5; TRBD2 might be the D (6 bases). V was trimmed by 8 bases and J by 8 bases, leaving 9 bases between them. Germline loops: CDR1 MDHEN, CDR2 SYDVKM. The CDR3 loop spans 10 amino acids. DNA for the CDR3: TGTGCCAGCTTGGGGACTACCCAGTACTTC. This sequence encodes CASLGTTQYF.

The V call is TRBV19, the J call TRBJ2-3; D uncertain. CDR1 and CDR2 from the germline V gene are LNHDA and SQIVND (reference sequence). The ends were cut back, 3 bases at V and 5 bases at J, with 3 bases in the middle. The CDR3 consists of 11 residues. The CDR3 region has the DNA TGTGCCAGTAGTATCCTAGATACGCAGTATTTT. This sequence encodes CASSILDTQYF. Filled out from reference TRBV19 and TRBJ2-3, the complete variable domain reads DGGITQSPKYLFRKEGQNVTLSCEQNLNHDAMYWYRQDPGQGLRLIYYSQIVNDFQKGDIAEGYSVSREKKESFPLTVTSAQKNPTAFYLCASSILDTQYFGPGTRLTVL.

The CDR3 sequence is CASSDGGRGDPPQHF. In nucleotides, the CDR3 is TGTGCCAGCAGTGATGGAGGGAGAGGAGATCCGCCCCAGCATTTT. The chain couples TRBV6-1 to TRBJ1-5; no definite D call. Germline lookup yields CDR1 MNHNS and CDR2 SASEGT. Trimming took off 3 bases at V and 9 bases at J, with 18 bases between the two ends. This CDR3 has 15 residues.

The CDR3 DNA is TGCGCCAGCAGCTTGGTTCTAGCGGGAGCGCGGGAGACCCAGTACTTC. Translated: CASSLVLAGARETQYF. The chain employs TRBV5-1 and TRBJ2-5, with 10 bases aligning to TRBD2. Losses at the gene ends were 0 bases for V and 5 bases for J; bases not matched to a gene: 7. Per the germline V gene, CDR1 is SGHRS and CDR2 is YFSETQ. The CDR3 totals 16 residues.

The sample holds one count of this clone. The chain has TRBV19 and TRBJ1-1, with D maybe TRBD1 (5 bases). Germline CDR1 is LNHDA and CDR2 is SQIVND (reference sequence). V lost 7 bases and J 1 base, leaving 16 bases between the germline ends. CDR3 length equals 15 residues. CDR3 in amino acids: CASTVARVRNTEAFF. The CDR3 DNA is TGTGCCAGTACTGTGGCCAGGGTGCGGAACACTGAAGCTTTCTTT.

CDR3: CASSQQGGRVDTQYF. Here the CDR3 DNA reads TGTGCCAGCTCCCAACAGGGGGGGCGTGTAGATACGCAGTATTTT. The rearrangement links TRBV9 to TRBJ2-3; D possibly corresponds to TRBD1 (8 bases). The V gene lost 7 bases and the J gene lost 5 bases, with 20 bases spanning the gap. Germline V CDR1 and CDR2: SGDLS, YYNGEE. This CDR3 has 15 amino acids.

The chain uses TRBV11-1 and TRBJ2-1, with 10 bases that match TRBD1. This CDR3 has 15 residues. The V and J ends lost 3 bases and 10 bases, in that order; junction bases with no gene match: 9. The germline gives CDR1 SGHAT, CDR2 FQDESV (reference sequence). The CDR3 loop reads CASSFRDRGGREQFF. For the CDR3, the DNA is TGTGCCAGCAGCTTCCGGGACAGGGGAGGAAGGGAGCAGTTCTTC.

This chain joins TRBV5-1 and TRBJ1-5; the D gene is possibly TRBD1 (5 bases). V was trimmed by 4 bases and J by 5 bases, leaving 10 bases between them. The CDR3 runs to 13 residues. CDR1 and CDR2 (germline): SGHRS, YFSETQ. The DNA of the CDR3 is TGCGCCAGCAGCAAAATGACAGATCAGCCCCAGCATTTT. Translating gives CASSKMTDQPQHF.

This chain joins TRBV7-8 and TRBJ1-3; D gene unclear. Trimming removed 7 bases from V and 0 bases from J, with 10 bases in between. Germline assignment: CDR1 SGHVS and CDR2 FQNEAQ. The CDR3 extends over 14 amino acids. CDR3 in DNA: TGTGCCAGCATGGTGGGCTCCTCTGGAAACACCATATATTTT. This encodes CASMVGSSGNTIYF. Complete variable domain (other parts from reference TRBV7-8 and TRBJ1-3): GAGVSQSPRYKVAKRGQDVALRCDPISGHVSLFWYQQALGQGPEFLTYFQNEAQLDKSGLPSDRFFAERPEGSVSTLKIQRTQQEDSAVYLCASMVGSSGNTIYFGEGSWLTVV.

The genes are TRBV5-1 and TRBJ2-1; no reliable D call. Germline values: CDR1 SGHRS, CDR2 YFSETQ. V shed 1 base and J shed 5 bases, with 25 bases lying between them. The CDR3 contains 19 residues. In DNA, the CDR3 is TGCGCCAGCAGCTTGCAGGCAGTTCCGAGCCCGTGGCTTAACAATGAGCAGTTCTTC. It encodes CASSLQAVPSPWLNNEQFF.

The chain couples TRBV30 to TRBJ1-2; 8 bases are shared with TRBD1. The V segment lost 4 bases and the J segment 8 bases; nucleotides outside the gene matches: 9. Germline CDR1 and CDR2: GTSNPN and SVGIG (reference sequence). The CDR3 has 13 amino acids. CDR3 loop: CAWNLGQGSGYTF. DNA for the CDR3: TGTGCCTGGAATCTAGGACAGGGTAGCGGCTACACCTTC.

The chain recombines TRBV19 with TRBJ2-7; 11 nucleotides match TRBD1. CDR3 length: 15 residues. From germline, CDR1 is LNHDA and CDR2 SQIVND (reference sequence). The V gene end was trimmed by 4 bases and the J gene end by 5 bases; junction bases not matched to a gene: 7. The CDR3 DNA reads as TGTGCCAGTAGTAGGGGACAGGGGGATCCCCACGAGCAGTACTTC. Protein: CASSRGQGDPHEQYF.

The chain joins TRBV6-1 to TRBJ1-1; 7 positions agree with TRBD1. Unmatched junction bases numbered 7, after V lost 5 bases and J lost 4 bases. This CDR3 is built from 14 residues. Germline CDR1 is MNHNS and CDR2 is SASEGT. Here the CDR3 DNA reads TGTGCCAGCAGTTCACAGGGGAGCGGCACTGAAGCTTTCTTT. Amino acids: CASSSQGSGTEAFF.